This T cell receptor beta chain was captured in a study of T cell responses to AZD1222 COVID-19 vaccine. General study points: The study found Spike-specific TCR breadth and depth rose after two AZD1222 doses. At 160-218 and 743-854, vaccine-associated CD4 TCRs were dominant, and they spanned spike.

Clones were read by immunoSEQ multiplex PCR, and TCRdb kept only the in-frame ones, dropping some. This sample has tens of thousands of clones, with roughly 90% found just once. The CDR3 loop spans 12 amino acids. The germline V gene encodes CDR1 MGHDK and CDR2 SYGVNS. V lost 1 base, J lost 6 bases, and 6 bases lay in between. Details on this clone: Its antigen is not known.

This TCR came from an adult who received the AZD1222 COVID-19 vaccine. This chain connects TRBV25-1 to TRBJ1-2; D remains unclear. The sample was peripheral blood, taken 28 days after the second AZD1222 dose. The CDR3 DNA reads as TGTGCCAGCAGTGAATCCGGGGATGGCTACACCTTC. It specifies CASSESGDGYTF.